This T cell receptor (beta chain) came from a study of T cell repertoires in cytomegalovirus infection. TCRdb redid the calling of the reads with MiXCR, one entry per CDR3 protein. The sample lists around 360,000 distinct CDR3 sequences; about 35% were seen once. As concerns this clonotype: As yet, its antigen is unknown. Germline is not matched at one junction end, which may reflect a read error.

This CDR3 has 16 residues. Germline V CDR1 and CDR2: SGHTA, FQGNSA. The rearrangement joins TRBV7-2 to TRBJ2-3; 9 bases map to TRBD1. This sample comprised cultured PBMCs, obtained from culture after CMV antigen stimulation. The clonotype comes from a human donor in good health (CMV status not recorded). Some clones in this sample may be carry-over from other donors' samples. The CDR3 loop is CASTPRPGQGTDTRYF. The CDR3 DNA reads as TGTGCCAGCACGCCACGGCCGGGACAGGGAACAGATACGCGGTATTTT.